These 29 T cell receptor beta chains came from one sample sequenced in a study of T cell repertoires in urothelial bladder cancer. Method: immunoSEQ multiplex PCR; TCRdb's copy keeps in-frame clones and lacks some. The table records some 9,000 clones, 58% of them present only once. Specimen: tumor-infiltrating cells from bladder cancer. The receptors stem from a human donor with urothelial carcinoma.

V is TRBV11-2 and J is TRBJ2-6, with TRBD2 matching over 8 bases. CDR1 and CDR2 (germline): SGHAT, FQNNGV. Trimming removed 5 bases from V and 0 bases from J; junction bases left unmatched: 9. The CDR3 is 18 residues long. The CDR3 region has the DNA TGTGCCAGCAGCCCGGGACTAGTAGTTTACTCTGGGGCCAACGTCCTGACTTTC. Protein sequence: CASSPGLVVYSGANVLTF.

The chain recombines TRBV12-5 with TRBJ2-2; D is possibly TRBD2 (7 bases). The V gene lost 3 bases and the J gene lost 6 bases, with 20 bases spanning the gap. This CDR3 contains 17 residues. Germline CDR1 reads LGHNT; CDR2 reads FRNRAP. CDR3 protein: CASGFHPGGPWAGELFF. The CDR3 DNA sequence: TGTGCTAGTGGTTTCCATCCGGGGGGCCCCTGGGCCGGGGAGCTGTTTTTT.

This rearrangement joins TRBV28 to TRBJ2-3, with TRBD2 identical over 12 bases. V shed 5 bases, J shed 5 bases, and the junction held 8 bases outside the gene matches. Per the germline V gene, CDR1 is MDHEN and CDR2 is SYDVKM. This CDR3 has 16 amino acids. CDR3 DNA sequence: TGTGCCAGCAGTCCGGCTAGCGGGGGGGTGCTAGATACGCAGTATTTT. It encodes CASSPASGGVLDTQYF. The entire variable domain, with the rest obtained from reference TRBV28 and TRBJ2-3, is as follows: DVKVTQSSRYLVKRTGEKVFLECVQDMDHENMFWYRQDPGLGLRLIYFSYDVKMKEKGDIPEGYSVSREKKERFSLILESASTNQTSMYLCASSPASGGVLDTQYFGPGTRLTVL.

The chain is built from TRBV5-4 and TRBJ1-1, with a possible D match to TRBD1 (6 bases). The CDR3 consists of 12 residues. From germline, CDR1 is SGHNT and CDR2 YYREEE (reference sequence). V shed 4 bases and J shed 9 bases, with 13 bases lying between them. CDR3 in DNA: TGTGCCAGCAGCCCCGGACAGCGAAAAGCTTTCTTT. Protein: CASSPGQRKAFF.

Judged by abundance, this clone is medium-sized. The chain is built from TRBV5-1 and TRBJ1-1; unclear D gene. V was trimmed by 4 bases and J by 4 bases, leaving 14 bases between them. Germline CDR1 SGHRS, CDR2 YFSETQ. CDR3 length equals 14 residues. The CDR3 region is CASSKSGAGTEAFF. The CDR3 DNA reads TGCGCCAGCAGCAAGTCAGGCGCGGGCACTGAAGCTTTCTTT.

The chain links TRBV7-2 to TRBJ1-2, with D possibly matching TRBD1 (6 bases). CDR1 and CDR2 from the germline V gene are SGHTA and FQGNSA. This CDR3 comprises 13 residues. V lost 5 bases and J lost 2, with 9 bases in between. This chain's CDR3 is CASSVDRNYGYTF. CDR3 sequence (DNA): TGTGCCAGCAGCGTCGACAGGAACTATGGCTACACCTTC.

The rearrangement joins TRBV4-3 to TRBJ2-1; tentatively, D is TRBD2 (6 bases). Per germline, CDR1 LGHNA and CDR2 YSLEER. With 2 bases removed from V and 6 bases from J, the gap between germline ends came to 17 bases. The CDR3 has 16 residues. This chain's CDR3 is CASSQLEGLAINEQFF. CDR3 in DNA: TGCGCCAGCAGCCAATTGGAGGGGTTAGCGATCAATGAGCAGTTCTTC.

V and J are TRBV2 and TRBJ2-1; TRBD2 matches 9 bases. J gave up 5 bases and V 6 bases, and 8 bases lay outside the gene matches. The V gene's germline CDR1 is SNHLY and CDR2 FYNNEI. The CDR3 consists of 15 residues. CDR3 region: CASSYGLALDNEQFF. In DNA, the CDR3 is TGTGCCAGCAGCTATGGACTAGCGCTCGACAATGAGCAGTTCTTC. The variable domain in full, with the rest retrieved from reference TRBV2 and TRBJ2-1, is EPEVTQTPSHQVTQMGQEVILRCVPISNHLYFYWYRQILGQKVEFLVSFYNNEISEKSEIFDDQFSVERPDGSNFTLKIRSTKLEDSAMYFCASSYGLALDNEQFFGPGTRLTVL.

This chain connects TRBV4-3 to TRBJ1-1; 11 bases are a match to TRBD1. Germline loops: CDR1 LGHNA, CDR2 YSLEER. The CDR3 is 15 amino acids. Unmatched junction bases numbered 10, after V lost 3 bases and J lost 10 bases. In DNA form, the CDR3 reads TGCGCCAGCAGCCAGACAGGACAGGGGGCTTATAGAGCTTTCTTT. This codes for CASSQTGQGAYRAFF.

The chain combines TRBV21-1 with TRBJ1-5; no check of the table's D call, TRBD1, against the DNA was made. TRBV21-1 corresponds to a pseudogene. This CDR3 region has 15 residues. The CDR3 sequence: CASSKRWGQGQPQHF. The CDR3 nucleotides are TGTGCCAGCAGCAAACGGTGGGGACAAGGTCAGCCCCAGCATTTT.

A single count supports this clone. The CDR3 nucleotides are TGTGCCAGCAGCCTCGGGGCGACCACAGATACGCAGTATTTT. Protein product: CASSLGATTDTQYF. This sequence joins TRBV11-3 and TRBJ2-3; TRBD1 or TRBD2 may be the D gene (5 bases each). The CDR3 has 14 residues. V was clipped by 5 bases and J by 2 bases, with 11 bases between them. The V gene's germline CDR1 is SGHNT and CDR2 YENEEA. The full variable domain, in which reference TRBV11-3 and TRBJ2-3 provide the parts outside the CDR3, is EAGVVQSPRYKIIEKKQPVAFWCNPISGHNTLYWYLQNLGQGPELLIRYENEEAVDDSQLPKDRFSAERLKGVDSTLKIQPAELGDSAVYLCASSLGATTDTQYFGPGTRLTVL.

This clone was counted only a few times. The chain is built from TRBV6-1 and TRBJ1-6, with D unclear. The CDR3 has 13 amino acids. Between the trimmed V and J ends, which lost 7 bases and 9 bases, there was a span of 13 bases. CDR1 and CDR2 from the germline V gene are MNHNS and SASEGT. The CDR3 reads CASTGVWASPLHF. CDR3 nucleotide sequence: TGTGCCAGCACTGGGGTTTGGGCTTCACCCCTCCACTTT.

The V call is TRBV6-4, the J call TRBJ1-1; TRBD1 might be the D (6 bases). The germline gives CDR1 MRHNA, CDR2 SNTAGT. The CDR3 runs 14 residues. V lost 3 bases and J lost 5, with 13 bases in between. The CDR3 region is CASSDGGSRTEAFF. CDR3 in DNA: TGTGCCAGCAGTGATGGGGGCAGCAGGACTGAAGCTTTCTTT.

This chain joins TRBV7-2 and TRBJ2-7; 13 bases are a match to TRBD2. CDR3 length equals 15 residues. From germline, CDR1 is SGHTA and CDR2 FQGNSA. V shed 6 bases and J 1 base; nucleotides not matched to a gene: 3. CDR3 region: CASRLAGGRSYEQYF. The CDR3 region has the DNA TGTGCCAGCAGACTAGCGGGGGGGAGATCCTACGAGCAGTACTTC.

On this clone itself: A read error is possible here, since a much larger clone lies one base away. The gene calls are TRBV5-7 and TRBJ1-1, with a tentative D call TRBD1 (6 bases). TRBV5-7 is an ORF for which the function is uncertain. Trimming took 0 bases from V and 3 from J, leaving 6 bases between them. The CDR3 is made up of 13 amino acids. The CDR3: CASSLGTDTEAFF. Here the CDR3 DNA reads TGTGCCAGCAGCTTGGGGACAGACACTGAAGCTTTCTTT.

The gene calls are TRBV7-6 and TRBJ2-1; TRBD2 matches 15 bases. V lost 3 bases and J lost 13; bases outside the gene matches: 4. Germline V gives CDR1 SGHVS, CDR2 FNYEAQ. The CDR3 is made up of 14 amino acids. CDR3 residues: CASSFGLAGGPQFF. CDR3 DNA sequence: TGTGCCAGCAGCTTTGGACTAGCGGGGGGGCCACAGTTCTTC.

This chain uses TRBV4-1 with TRBJ2-1; possibly TRBD1 for D (7 bases). Trimming removed 0 bases from V and 6 bases from J, with 18 bases in between. Germline V gene data show CDR1 as MGHRA and CDR2 as YSYEKL. CDR3 length equals 17 residues. The CDR3 here is CASSQDLGRGALNEQFF. The CDR3 DNA sequence: TGCGCCAGCAGCCAAGATCTCGGCAGGGGGGCCCTCAATGAGCAGTTCTTC.

A single count supports this clone. The J gene is TRBJ1-2, the V gene TRBV7-8; maybe TRBD1 (6 bases). This CDR3 is 13 amino acids long. Germline assignment: CDR1 SGHVS and CDR2 FQNEAQ. Trimming cost V 5 bases and J 4 bases, with 11 bases left between them. The CDR3: CASSDHRVYGYTF. In DNA, the CDR3 is TGTGCCAGCAGCGATCACAGGGTCTATGGCTACACCTTC. The full variable domain, its missing parts supplied by reference TRBV7-8 and TRBJ1-2, is GAGVSQSPRYKVAKRGQDVALRCDPISGHVSLFWYQQALGQGPEFLTYFQNEAQLDKSGLPSDRFFAERPEGSVSTLKIQRTQQEDSAVYLCASSDHRVYGYTFGSGTRLTVV.

This sequence joins TRBV7-9 and TRBJ2-7, with TRBD2 identical over 7 bases. Germline assignment: CDR1 SEHNR and CDR2 FQNEAQ (reference sequence). V dropped 3 bases and J dropped 2; count of bases not matched to a gene: 7. This CDR3 has 15 amino acids. For the CDR3, the DNA is TGTGCCAGCAGCTTGATTAAAGCGGGGACCTACGAGCAGTACTTC. It yields the protein CASSLIKAGTYEQYF. The full variable domain, in which reference TRBV7-9 and TRBJ2-7 provide the parts outside the CDR3, is DTGVSQNPRHKITKRGQNVTFRCDPISEHNRLYWYRQTLGQGPEFLTYFQNEAQLEKSRLLSDRFSAERPKGSFSTLEIQRTEQGDSAMYLCASSLIKAGTYEQYFGPGTRLTVT.

The CDR3 sequence is CAISESGRGNTEAFF. CDR3 nucleotide sequence: TGTGCCATCAGTGAGTCGGGGCGGGGGAACACTGAAGCTTTCTTT. J is TRBJ1-1 and V is TRBV10-3, with D perhaps matching TRBD1 (5 bases). Germline CDR1 reads ENHRY; CDR2 reads SYGVKD. V was pared by 0 bases and J by 1 base, with 9 bases between. The CDR3 contains 15 residues.

The rearrangement joins TRBV4-3 to TRBJ1-2, with a weak D call TRBD1 (6 bases). CDR3 size: 16 residues. CDR1 is LGHNA and CDR2 is YSLEER in the germline V gene. V lost 0 bases to trimming and J lost 0 bases, with 11 bases between them. For the CDR3, the DNA is TGCGCCAGCAGCCAAGATAGGGACACTCCTAACTATGGCTACACCTTC. As protein: CASSQDRDTPNYGYTF.

J is TRBJ1-5 and V is TRBV25-1, with D unresolved. The CDR3 runs 14 residues. Germline CDR1 MGHDK, CDR2 SYGVNS. Trimming cost V 2 bases and J 9 bases, with 14 bases left between them. CDR3 sequence: CASSEDVKGGPQHF. DNA for the CDR3: TGTGCCAGCAGTGAAGACGTCAAAGGTGGGCCCCAGCATTTT.

The CDR3 sequence is CASSLTSGGLGELFF. As DNA, the CDR3 is TGCGCCAGCAGCTTGACTAGCGGGGGGCTCGGGGAGCTGTTTTTT. The chain joins TRBV5-1 to TRBJ2-2; 12 bases align to TRBD2. CDR3 size: 15 residues. V lost 1 base and J lost 7; bases outside the gene matches: 2. Germline V gene lookup returns CDR1 SGHRS and CDR2 YFSETQ.

The chain has TRBV18 and TRBJ1-2; TRBD1 aligns across 9 bases. Germline V gives CDR1 KGHSH, CDR2 LQKENI. With 1 base clipped from V and 8 bases from J, the junction kept 11 bases outside the gene matches. The CDR3 totals 16 residues. The CDR3 sequence: CASSPRQPGQGWGYTF. Written as DNA, the CDR3 is TGTGCCAGCTCACCACGACAACCTGGACAGGGGTGGGGCTACACCTTC.

This chain uses TRBV4-1 with TRBJ2-1, with TRBD2 as a possible D gene (6 bases). The length of the CDR3 is 15 residues. Per germline, CDR1 MGHRA and CDR2 YSYEKL. Trimming pared 5 bases from V and 0 bases from J, leaving 11 bases between. The CDR3 protein is CASSSGGNSYNEQFF. Here the CDR3 DNA reads TGCGCCAGCAGCTCTGGGGGGAACTCCTACAATGAGCAGTTCTTC.

This clone was picked up one time. Here the CDR3 DNA reads TGTGCTAGTGGTTTGGTACCGTCGGGATCTCCCTTTTTT. Residues: CASGLVPSGSPFF. The genes are TRBV12-5 and TRBJ2-2; a possible D gene is TRBD2 (5 bases). The CDR3 spans 13 residues. Trimming cost V 0 bases and J 17 bases, with 16 bases left between them. The germline gives CDR1 LGHNT, CDR2 FRNRAP.

The V gene is TRBV5-6, the J gene TRBJ2-5; 8 positions match TRBD2. This CDR3 contains 14 residues. With V trimmed by 4 bases and J by 5 bases, 7 bases remained unmatched. Germline assignment: CDR1 SGHDT and CDR2 YYEEEE. CDR3 sequence (DNA): TGTGCCAGCAGCGGCACGGGGGGGCGGGAGACCCAGTACTTC. Amino acid sequence: CASSGTGGRETQYF.

The chain combines TRBV5-4 with TRBJ1-1; 7 bases are a match to TRBD1. The CDR3 spans 15 residues. Germline CDR1 and CDR2: SGHNT and YYREEE (reference sequence). The junction had 7 bases not matched to a gene; V was cut back by 4 bases and J by 1 base. CDR3 nucleotide sequence: TGTGCCAGCAGCAGAGGACAGGAGAGGAACACTGAAGCTTTCTTT. Encoded protein: CASSRGQERNTEAFF.

V is TRBV4-2 and J is TRBJ2-7, with D maybe TRBD1 (6 bases). V dropped 0 bases and J dropped 0 bases, with 12 bases sitting between them. Germline CDR1 and CDR2: LGHNA and YNFKEQ. CDR3 length: 16 residues. The CDR3 DNA is TGTGCCAGCAGCCAAGAGGGGGCGAGGAGCTCCTACGAGCAGTACTTC. This sequence encodes CASSQEGARSSYEQYF.